The 7 T cell receptor beta chains given below trace back to one sample, sequenced in a study of T cells after posttransplantation cyclophosphamide. Controls had myeloablative marrow grafts with methotrexate and calcineurin inhibitor, sampled at 1 year. Sequencing used immunoSEQ multiplex PCR; TCRdb keeps in-frame clones, though not all of them. The table lists roughly 21,000 clones, roughly nine tenths of them singletons, with 1.9% in the top ten. Source: PBMCs, taken approximately 370 days after allogeneic stem cell transplant with calcineurin inhibitor and methotrexate. The receptors come from a female patient aged 30 to 45 who received an allogeneic stem cell transplant from an unrelated donor, was CMV-positive, and had acute and chronic GVHD. Some T cells may have originated in the graft donor.

V and J are TRBV30 and TRBJ1-5, with no clear D. The length of the CDR3 is 15 residues. Trimming took 0 bases from V and 1 from J, leaving 10 bases between them. Germline CDR1 is GTSNPN and CDR2 is SVGIG (reference sequence). This CDR3 is CAWSVGDTSNQPQHF. CDR3 nucleotide sequence: TGTGCCTGGAGTGTAGGTGACACCAGCAATCAGCCCCAGCATTTT.

The sample holds one count of this clone. This chain joins TRBV30 and TRBJ1-5; 7 bases are shared with TRBD1. The CDR3 has 16 residues. V gave up 3 bases and J gave up 1 base; unmatched junction bases: 9. Germline V CDR1 and CDR2: GTSNPN, SVGIG (reference sequence). Here the CDR3 reads CAWSPLTGMSNQPQHF. In nucleotides, the CDR3 is TGTGCCTGGAGCCCGTTGACAGGGATGAGCAATCAGCCCCAGCATTTT.

This sequence joins TRBV18 and TRBJ2-3, with 10 bases identical to TRBD2. The CDR3 is 14 residues long. V lost 5 bases and J lost 1; bases outside the gene matches: 0. The germline gives CDR1 KGHSH, CDR2 LQKENI. CDR3 in DNA: TGTGCCAGCTCAGGGACTAGCGGCACAGATACGCAGTATTTT. Its translation is CASSGTSGTDTQYF. Drawing the rest from reference TRBV18 and TRBJ2-3, the complete variable domain is NAGVMQNPRHLVRRRGQEARLRCSPMKGHSHVYWYRQLPEEGLKFMVYLQKENIIDESGMPKERFSAEFPKEGPSILRIQQVVRGDSAAYFCASSGTSGTDTQYFGPGTRLTVL.

J is TRBJ2-7 and V is TRBV7-9; 7 nucleotides agree with TRBD1. This CDR3 is built from 12 residues. The germline V gene has CDR1 SEHNR and CDR2 FQNEAQ (reference sequence). The V segment lost 7 bases and the J segment 7 bases; nucleotides outside the gene matches: 7. The CDR3 is CASNRDSQEQYF. The CDR3 DNA reads TGTGCCAGCAACCGGGACAGCCAGGAGCAGTACTTC.

The chain couples TRBV9 to TRBJ1-5; D is perhaps TRBD1 (5 bases). This CDR3 is built from 18 residues. V was pared by 3 bases and J by 3 bases, with 22 bases between. The germline gives CDR1 SGDLS, CDR2 YYNGEE. DNA of the CDR3: TGTGCCAGCAGCGCCCACCCTGTGGCAGGGTCCCCCAATCAGCCCCAGCATTTT. As protein: CASSAHPVAGSPNQPQHF.

This chain uses TRBV9 with TRBJ2-3, with D perhaps TRBD1 (6 bases). This CDR3 comprises 15 residues. Germline CDR1 and CDR2: SGDLS and YYNGEE. Between the trimmed V and J ends, which lost 0 bases and 1 base, there was a span of 9 bases. The CDR3 region has the DNA TGTGCCAGCAGCGTAGCAGGGGCCGGCACAGATACGCAGTATTTT. This gives the protein CASSVAGAGTDTQYF.

In this sample, this clone turned up once. The chain combines TRBV30 with TRBJ1-1, with 8 bases matching TRBD1. The CDR3 loop spans 14 amino acids. Germline V CDR1 and CDR2: GTSNPN, SVGIG (reference sequence). J gave up 10 bases and V 3 bases, and 13 bases lay outside the gene matches. CDR3 sequence: CAWSVRDRTNGAFF. The CDR3 DNA follows: TGTGCCTGGAGCGTTAGGGACAGGACCAATGGAGCTTTCTTT.